Listed below are T cell receptor beta chains from one sample, sequenced in a study of graft-versus-host responses after intestinal transplantation. Clones were read by immunoSEQ multiplex PCR, and TCRdb kept only the in-frame ones, dropping some. Here the sample spans some 150,000 clones, 80% to 95% being singletons. Their antigen targets remain unknown. The specimen comprised unstimulated CD4+ T cells sorted from spleen or lymph node cells, sampled before intestinal transplant. The receptors stem from a human donor who received an intestinal transplant. CDR3s include the opening cysteine and the closing phenylalanine or tryptophan. The D gene is left open where the match is weak. Clone size is given for some rows only: seen once, a few or many times, or a class if the clone is expanded.

V gene	D gene	clone size	J gene	CDR3 DNA	CDR3 protein
TRBV30	.	.	TRBJ1-2	TGTGCCTGGAGTCGGACAGCTGGCTACACCTTC	CAWSRTAGYTF
TRBV2	.	.	TRBJ2-3	TGTGCCAGCAGTGTTCTTGGCACAGATACGCAGTATTTT	CASSVLGTDTQYF
TRBV19	TRBD1	.	TRBJ1-6	TGTGCTAGTAGTGCCGACAGGGGTTTCGCCCTACCAACCATTTCACCCCTCCACTTT	CASSADRGFALPTISPLHF
TRBV27	.	.	TRBJ2-1	TGTGCCAGCAGTGGGAAGGACTTTAGCTCCTACAATGAGCAGTTCTTC	CASSGKDFSSYNEQFF
TRBV28	.	.	TRBJ1-5	TGTGCCAGCAGACTAACAGGGTACAGTCAGCCCCAGCATTTT	CASRLTGYSQPQHF
TRBV28	.	.	TRBJ2-1	TGTGCCAGCAGTTTGGGTGAGCAGTTCTTC	CASSLGEQFF
TRBV28	.	few	TRBJ1-5	TGTGCCAGCAGCCGCCGATTGAACAATCAGCCCCAGCATTTT	CASSRRLNNQPQHF
TRBV19	.	.	TRBJ2-5	TGTGCCAGTAGTATGTTCGTGGGATGGGAGACCCAGTACTTC	CASSMFVGWETQYF
TRBV28	TRBD1	.	TRBJ1-1	TGTGCCAGCAGTCATTGGACAGGGGGGATCAACGCTGAAGCTTTCTTT	CASSHWTGGINAEAFF
TRBV5-4	TRBD1	.	TRBJ1-6	TGTGCCAGCAGCCCCCTGACAGGGGTAGATTCACCCCTCCACTTT	CASSPLTGVDSPLHF
TRBV28	.	.	TRBJ1-1	TGTGCCAGCAGTTTACAGGGCAGGGAGTTCTCTGGGGGCACTGAAGCTTTCTTT	CASSLQGREFSGGTEAFF
TRBV10-3	.	.	TRBJ2-1	TGTGCCATCAGTGACGGTCCGGACTCCTACAATGAGCAGTTCTTC	CAISDGPDSYNEQFF
TRBV6-5	.	.	TRBJ2-5	TGTGCCAGCAGTTTCCCTGGCCGTCGAGAGACCCAGTACTTC	CASSFPGRRETQYF
TRBV18	TRBD2	.	TRBJ2-5	TGTGCCAGCTCACGAGTGGCTAGCGGGGTCCAAGAGACCCAGTACTTC	CASSRVASGVQETQYF
TRBV10-3	TRBD1	.	TRBJ2-7	TGTGCCATCGGGGACAGGGGACACGAGCAGTACTTC	CAIGDRGHEQYF
TRBV23-1	.	.	TRBJ1-1	TGCGCCAGCAGTACTCGGTTGGGGGGGGACACTGAAGCTTTCTTT	CASSTRLGGDTEAFF
TRBV11-2	.	.	TRBJ1-6	TGTGCCAGCAGCGGTACTCGGGGAGGCTCACCCCTCCACTTT	CASSGTRGGSPLHF
TRBV2	.	.	TRBJ1-5	TGTGCCAGCAGTGAAGCGCAGCAGCCCCAGCATTTT	CASSEAQQPQHF
TRBV7-7	.	.	TRBJ2-1	TGTGCTAGCAGCTCCCACTATGGGGCCTCCTACAATGAGCAGTTCTTC	CASSSHYGASYNEQFF
TRBV18	.	.	TRBJ1-1	TGTGCCAGCTCACCTCAAGGGAACACTGAAGCTTTCTTT	CASSPQGNTEAFF
TRBV6-1	TRBD2	.	TRBJ2-5	TGTGCCTTGGGGGCTAGCGGGAATCAAGAGACCCAGTACTTC	CALGASGNQETQYF
TRBV28	TRBD1	once	TRBJ1-4	TGTGCCAGCAGTTTGGGACAGGCCCCGGGGAGTGAAAAACTGTTTTTT	CASSLGQAPGSEKLFF
TRBV5-1	.	.	TRBJ1-1	TGCGCCAGCAGCTTGGCCCTCAGGGGAGACGAGAACACTGAAGCTTTCTTT	CASSLALRGDENTEAFF